This T cell receptor (beta chain) was identified in a study of blood T cell repertoires in COVID-19. The assay was immunoSEQ multiplex PCR, and TCRdb's table has in-frame clones only and misses some. The sample has approximately 390,000 clones, 88% seen once; the top ten hold around 2%. V lost 5 bases and J lost 5; bases outside the gene matches: 8. Germline V CDR1 and CDR2: MNHEY, SMNVEV (reference sequence). The CDR3 length is 15 residues. This clone was detected a few times. Participants had their cohort set by participant-reported clinical history. The sequenced sample was PBMCs or T cells enriched from blood (not recorded which). The TCR originated in a woman between 40 and 55 years old with acute COVID-19. V usage is TRBV27 and J usage is TRBJ1-2; 10 nucleotides line up with TRBD1. The CDR3 DNA sequence: TGTGCCAGCAGTCCCCGACAGGGGGCGGGGTATGGCTACACCTTC. Its protein product is CASSPRQGAGYGYTF.